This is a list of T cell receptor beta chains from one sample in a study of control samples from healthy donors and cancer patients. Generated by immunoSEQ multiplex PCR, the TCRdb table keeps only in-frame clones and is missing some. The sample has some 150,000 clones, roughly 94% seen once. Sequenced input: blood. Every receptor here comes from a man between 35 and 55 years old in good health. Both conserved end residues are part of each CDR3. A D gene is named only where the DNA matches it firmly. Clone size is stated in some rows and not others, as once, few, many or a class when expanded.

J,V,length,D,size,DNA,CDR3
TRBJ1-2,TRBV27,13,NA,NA,TGTGCCAGCAGTTTTGCCCAGGGTAGTGGCTACACCTTC,CASSFAQGSGYTF
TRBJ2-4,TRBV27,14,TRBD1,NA,TGTGCCAGCAGTTTAGACAGGGGGAAAAACATTCAGTACTTC,CASSLDRGKNIQYF
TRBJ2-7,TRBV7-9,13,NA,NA,TGTGCCAGCAGCTTTACGGGACACCTCGTGGGGTACTTC,CASSFTGHLVGYF
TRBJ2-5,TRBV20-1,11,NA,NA,TGCAGTGCTATTAAAACAGAGACCCAGTACTTC,CSAIKTETQYF
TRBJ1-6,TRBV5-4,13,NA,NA,TGTGCCAGCAAGGGGCAGGGAAATTCACCCCTCCACTTT,CASKGQGNSPLHF
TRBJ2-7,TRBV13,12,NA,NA,TGTGCCAGCAGGAACGGGGGTAAAGAGCAGTACTTC,CASRNGGKEQYF
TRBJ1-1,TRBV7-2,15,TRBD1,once,TGTGCCAGCAGCTTAGCAGGGGGCATGAACACTGAAGCTTTCTTT,CASSLAGGMNTEAFF
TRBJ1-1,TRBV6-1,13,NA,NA,TGTGCCAGCAGTGAACAGGGGCTATTTGAAGCTTTCTTT,CASSEQGLFEAFF
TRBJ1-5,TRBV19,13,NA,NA,TGTGCCAGTAGTTTGGATAGCAATCAGCCCCAGCATTTT,CASSLDSNQPQHF
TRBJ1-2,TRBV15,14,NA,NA,TGTGCCACCAGCAGAGATCTGGGGGGGTATGGCTACACCTTC,CATSRDLGGYGYTF
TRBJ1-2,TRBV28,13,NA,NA,TGTGCCAGCAGGGCAGGGACAAACTATGGCTACACCTTC,CASRAGTNYGYTF
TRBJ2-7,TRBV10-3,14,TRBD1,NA,TGTGCCACCACCTCCGGGACAGGGGGGCAGGAGCAGTACTTC,CATTSGTGGQEQYF
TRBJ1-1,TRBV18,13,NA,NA,TGTGCCAGCTCATCCGGGGACCGGAGAGAAGCTTTCTTT,CASSSGDRREAFF
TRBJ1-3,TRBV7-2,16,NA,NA,TGTGCCAGCAGTCCAAATCGAGGGGCGGGAGGAAACACCATATATTTT,CASSPNRGAGGNTIYF
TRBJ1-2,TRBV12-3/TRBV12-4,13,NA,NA,TGTGCCAGCAGTTTAGGAGGTTTTTATGGCTACACCTTC,CASSLGGFYGYTF
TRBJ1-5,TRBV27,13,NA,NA,TGTGCCAGCAGGGGGCAGCCCAATCAGCCCCAGCATTTT,CASRGQPNQPQHF
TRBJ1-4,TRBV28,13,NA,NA,TGTGCCAGCAGTTATCAGGGAGAGGAAAAACTGTTTTTT,CASSYQGEEKLFF
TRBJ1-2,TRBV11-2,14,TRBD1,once,TGTGCCAGCAGCTTATTGACAGGGAGGGCTGGCTACACCTTC,CASSLLTGRAGYTF
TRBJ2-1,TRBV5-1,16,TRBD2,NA,TGCGCCAGCAGCTTGCCGGGACTAGCGGCATACAATGAGCAGTTCTTC,CASSLPGLAAYNEQFF
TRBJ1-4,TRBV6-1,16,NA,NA,TGTGCCAGCAGTGAAATTCAAAGCGCAACTAATGAAAAACTGTTTTTT,CASSEIQSATNEKLFF
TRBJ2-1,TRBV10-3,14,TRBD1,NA,TGTGCCATCAGGGACAGGGCAGCCTACAATGAGCAGTTCTTC,CAIRDRAAYNEQFF
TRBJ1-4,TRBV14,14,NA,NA,TGTGCCAGCAGCCAAGTGAGGTCTAATGAAAAACTGTTTTTT,CASSQVRSNEKLFF
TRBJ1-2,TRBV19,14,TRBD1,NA,TGTGCCAGTAGGGACGGACAGGTCCCCTATGGCTACACCTTC,CASRDGQVPYGYTF
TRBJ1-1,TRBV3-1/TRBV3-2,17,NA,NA,TGTGCCAGCAGCCAAGGTCCTGGGAGGGTTTTGAACACTGAAGCTTTCTTT,CASSQGPGRVLNTEAFF
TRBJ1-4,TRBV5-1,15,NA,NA,TGCGCCAGCAGCGTGGGATCTGCAACTAATGAAAAACTGTTTTTT,CASSVGSATNEKLFF
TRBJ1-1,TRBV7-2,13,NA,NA,TGTGCCAGCAGCCCGGGACGGAACACTGAAGCTTTCTTT,CASSPGRNTEAFF
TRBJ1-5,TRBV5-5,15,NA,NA,TGTGCCAGCAGCTTGGAGGGTCATAGCAATCAGCCCCAGCATTTT,CASSLEGHSNQPQHF
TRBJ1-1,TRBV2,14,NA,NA,TGTGCCAGCAGTGAAGTTACGGGGGGAACTGAAGCTTTCTTT,CASSEVTGGTEAFF
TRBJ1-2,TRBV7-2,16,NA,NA,TGTGCCAGCAGCTCCCCTGGCCAGGGGAAGGGATATGGCTACACCTTC,CASSSPGQGKGYGYTF
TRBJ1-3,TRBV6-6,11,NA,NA,TGTGCCAGCAGTACGGGAAACACCATATATTTT,CASSTGNTIYF
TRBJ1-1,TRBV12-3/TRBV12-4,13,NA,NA,TGTGCCAGCAGCTCAACAGTAATCACTGAAGCTTTCTTT,CASSSTVITEAFF
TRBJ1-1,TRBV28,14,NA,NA,TGTGCCAGCAGTGCAGGGGTGATGAACACTGAAGCTTTCTTT,CASSAGVMNTEAFF
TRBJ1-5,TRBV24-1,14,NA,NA,TGTGCCACCAGTGATCAAGGGGGGTATCAGCCCCAGCATTTT,CATSDQGGYQPQHF
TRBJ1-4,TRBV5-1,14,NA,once,TGCGCCAGCAGCTTGGGCAGGACTAATGAAAAACTGTTTTTT,CASSLGRTNEKLFF
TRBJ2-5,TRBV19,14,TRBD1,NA,TGTGCCAGTAGGAGCGACAGGGGATACGAGACCCAGTACTTC,CASRSDRGYETQYF
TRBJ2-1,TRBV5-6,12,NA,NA,TGTGCCAGCAGTAGGGGCCTCGGTGAGCAGTTCTTC,CASSRGLGEQFF
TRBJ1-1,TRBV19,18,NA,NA,TGTGCCAGTAGTATCCAAATCTACCAACCCGGGTCGAACACTGAAGCTTTCTTT,CASSIQIYQPGSNTEAFF
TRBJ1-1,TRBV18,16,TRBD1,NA,TGTGCCAGCTCACATCCAGGGGGCGGTGGGAACACTGAAGCTTTCTTT,CASSHPGGGGNTEAFF
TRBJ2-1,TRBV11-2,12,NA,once,TGTGCCAGCGGGACGGGTTGGAATGAGCAGTTCTTC,CASGTGWNEQFF
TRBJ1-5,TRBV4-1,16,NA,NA,TGCGCCAGCAGCCAAGTCCCCGGACAGTCCAATCAGCCCCAGCATTTT,CASSQVPGQSNQPQHF
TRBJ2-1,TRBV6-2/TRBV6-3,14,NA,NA,TGTGCCAGCAGTCCCCCCGAAGGCTACAATGAGCAGTTCTTC,CASSPPEGYNEQFF
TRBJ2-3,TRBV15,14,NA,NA,TGTGCCACCAGATCGCCCCGTGGCACAGATACGCAGTATTTT,CATRSPRGTDTQYF
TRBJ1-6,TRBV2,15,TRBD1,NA,TGTGCCAGCAGTGAAAGATGGACAGGGAGTTCACCCCTCCACTTT,CASSERWTGSSPLHF
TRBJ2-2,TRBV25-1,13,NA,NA,TGTGCCAGCTGCCCCGAAGGGGGCGGGGAGCTGTTTTTT,CASCPEGGGELFF
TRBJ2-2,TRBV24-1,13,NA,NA,TGTGCCACCAGTGCGGGGGGCATCGGGGAGCTGTTTTTT,CATSAGGIGELFF
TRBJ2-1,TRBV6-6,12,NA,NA,TGTGCCAGCAGTTCCCCTATGGATGAGCAGTTCTTC,CASSSPMDEQFF